The 18 T cell receptor beta chains below all came from one sample that was sequenced in a study of T-cell memory formation after mild COVID-19. A single record per CDR3 protein comes from TCRdb applying MiXCR to the 5' RACE reads. The repertoire holds some 210,000 distinct CDR3 sequences, 10% to 13% seen once, with roughly 3.2% in the top ten. Specimen: PBMCs or a T cell subset sorted from them (not recorded which). These receptors were taken from a man aged 18 to 30 who had mild COVID-19 (a few samples of this study predate the infection). Cell type and time point are not known.

This clonotype has just a few counts. The V and J genes are TRBV7-2 and TRBJ2-1, with TRBD1 identical over 12 bases. From germline, CDR1 is SGHTA and CDR2 FQGNSA. J gave up 8 bases and V 5 bases, and 7 bases lay outside the gene matches. The CDR3 has 15 amino acids. CDR3 DNA sequence: TGTGCCAGCAGCGCTACCGGGACAGGGGGCTATGAGCAGTTCTTC. Translating gives CASSATGTGGYEQFF.

The chain links TRBV28 to TRBJ2-7, with D possibly being TRBD2 (7 bases). The germline V gene has CDR1 MDHEN and CDR2 SYDVKM. V dropped 6 bases and J dropped 1 base, with 13 bases sitting between them. This CDR3 region has 14 residues. CDR3 residues: CASSLGGASYEQYV. CDR3 sequence (DNA): TGTGCCAGCAGCCTGGGGGGGGCTTCCTACGAGCAGTACGTC.

This clonotype has a handful of counts. The chain joins TRBV3-1 to TRBJ1-3; D call uncertain. Looked up from germline, CDR1 is LGHDT and CDR2 is YNNKEL (reference sequence). The CDR3 totals 14 residues. V shed 5 bases and J shed 0 bases, with 8 bases lying between them. The CDR3 reads CASSWTDSGNTIYF. CDR3 bases: TGTGCCAGCAGCTGGACGGACTCTGGAAACACCATATATTTT.

CDR3 protein: CARRSGRSLLYGYTF. The DNA of the CDR3 is TGTGCCCGTCGGAGCGGCAGGTCTCTCCTCTATGGCTACACCTTC. This chain connects TRBV19 to TRBJ1-2; D is unclear. V gave up 11 bases and J gave up 4 bases, with 23 bases separating them. Germline CDR1 is LNHDA and CDR2 is SQIVND (reference sequence). The CDR3 contains 15 residues.

This clonotype has a count of ten or more. The J gene is TRBJ2-1, the V gene TRBV7-9; TRBD2 might be the D (7 bases). The V end was cut by 5 bases, the J end by 2 bases, with 16 bases between. Germline assignment: CDR1 SEHNR and CDR2 FQNEAQ (reference sequence). This CDR3 spans 16 amino acids. The CDR3 DNA reads as TGTGCCAGCAGCCGACGGGACGGGGGGCCCTACAATGAGCAGTTCTTC. It encodes CASSRRDGGPYNEQFF.

The rearrangement joins TRBV9 to TRBJ1-6, with D tentatively TRBD1 (5 bases). The CDR3 spans 15 residues. V was cut by 0 bases and J by 8 bases, with 12 bases left in between. CDR1 is SGDLS and CDR2 is YYNGEE in the germline V gene. The CDR3 nucleotides read TGTGCCAGCAGCGTAGCACCCAGGGTAGATTCACCCCTCCACTTT. It translates to CASSVAPRVDSPLHF.

The chain carries TRBV3-1 and TRBJ1-1; no clear D. The CDR3 runs 13 residues. Germline V lookup: CDR1 LGHDT, CDR2 YNNKEL (reference sequence). V was pared by 1 base and J by 1 base, with 4 bases between. DNA of the CDR3: TGTGCCAGCAGCCAAGCCCCGAACACTGAAGCTTTCTTT. Its translation is CASSQAPNTEAFF.

This chain uses TRBV2 with TRBJ1-1; no definite D call. Trimming left V 2 bases short and J 8 bases short, with 9 bases between. CDR3 size: 12 residues. Germline-derived CDR1 and CDR2 are SNHLY and FYNNEI. The CDR3 coding sequence is TGTGCCAGCAGTGAACTCGTAGGAGAAGCTTTCTTT. Amino acid sequence: CASSELVGEAFF. The full variable domain, rest sourced from reference TRBV2 and TRBJ1-1, is EPEVTQTPSHQVTQMGQEVILRCVPISNHLYFYWYRQILGQKVEFLVSFYNNEISEKSEIFDDQFSVERPDGSNFTLKIRSTKLEDSAMYFCASSELVGEAFFGQGTRLTVV.

This clonotype showed up many times. The V and J genes are TRBV7-2 and TRBJ2-1; 7 bases map to TRBD2. The V gene end was trimmed by 8 bases and the J gene end by 0 bases; junction bases not matched to a gene: 16. Germline CDR1 reads SGHTA; CDR2 reads FQGNSA. The CDR3 length is 18 residues. The CDR3 region has the DNA TGTGCCAGCCCTAAGGGTCCGGGAGGCGGGAGCTCCTACAATGAGCAGTTCTTC. Amino acid sequence: CASPKGPGGGSSYNEQFF.

The table lists this clonotype with a few counts. The chain recombines TRBV19 with TRBJ1-1; the D gene is possibly TRBD1 (6 bases). CDR1 and CDR2 from the germline V gene are LNHDA and SQIVND (reference sequence). This CDR3 has 14 amino acids. Trimming took 3 bases from V and 7 from J, leaving 15 bases between them. The CDR3 coding sequence is TGTGCCAGTAGTATCACAGGGAAGGGGTATGAAGCTTTCTTT. The encoded protein is CASSITGKGYEAFF. The whole variable domain, remainder taken from reference TRBV19 and TRBJ1-1, is DGGITQSPKYLFRKEGQNVTLSCEQNLNHDAMYWYRQDPGQGLRLIYYSQIVNDFQKGDIAEGYSVSREKKESFPLTVTSAQKNPTAFYLCASSITGKGYEAFFGQGTRLTVV.

This clonotype was counted a few times. The rearrangement uses TRBV29-1 and TRBJ1-2; 7 bases are a match to TRBD1. The length of the CDR3 is 14 residues. The germline gives CDR1 SQVTM, CDR2 ANQGSEA. The V gene end was trimmed by 6 bases and the J gene end by 2 bases; junction bases not matched to a gene: 9. The CDR3 sequence: CSVERGQANYGYTF. CDR3 bases: TGCAGCGTGGAGCGCGGACAGGCAAACTATGGCTACACCTTC.

This clonotype was counted between two and nine times. The rearrangement links TRBV11-2 to TRBJ1-1; D remains unclear. Germline V lookup: CDR1 SGHAT, CDR2 FQNNGV. CDR3 length: 14 residues. Trimming left V 4 bases short and J 5 bases short, with 14 bases between. The CDR3 is CASSSGPRVTEAFF. The CDR3 coding sequence is TGTGCCAGCAGCTCCGGGCCCCGGGTGACTGAAGCTTTCTTT.

This clonotype was counted ten times or more. This sequence joins TRBV27 and TRBJ2-1, with 9 bases aligning to TRBD2. The J segment lost 2 bases and the V segment lost 8 bases, leaving 7 bases of the junction unmatched. The CDR3 is 15 amino acids. CDR1 is MNHEY and CDR2 is SMNVEV in the germline V gene (reference sequence). CDR3 sequence reads: CASLFVAGAYNEQFF. The DNA for the CDR3 is TGTGCCAGCCTCTTTGTAGCGGGGGCCTACAATGAGCAGTTCTTC.

The rearrangement joins TRBV2 to TRBJ1-2; D is unresolved. The CDR3 runs to 13 residues. The germline V gene encodes CDR1 SNHLY and CDR2 FYNNEI. V lost 7 bases to trimming and J lost 0 bases, with 9 bases between them. In DNA, the CDR3 is TGTGCCAGCACGGTGGAAGCTAACTATGGCTACACCTTC. This sequence encodes CASTVEANYGYTF.

This chain connects TRBV6-5 to TRBJ1-2; tentative D call: TRBD1 (5 bases). The germline V and J ends were trimmed by 2 bases and 5 bases, with 9 bases remaining between them. The CDR3 contains 13 residues. The germline V gene encodes CDR1 MNHEY and CDR2 SVGAGI. The CDR3 loop reads CASSYGAGYGYTF. The DNA of the CDR3 is TGTGCCAGCAGTTACGGGGCAGGTTATGGCTACACCTTC.

J is TRBJ2-7 and V is TRBV20-1; D call uncertain. The CDR3 contains 12 residues. Trimming left V 4 bases short and J 2 bases short, with 9 bases between. Looked up from germline, CDR1 is DFQATT and CDR2 is SNEGSKA (reference sequence). CDR3 DNA sequence: TGCAGTGCTACTGGTGGGACCTACGAGCAGTACTTC. Protein product: CSATGGTYEQYF.

This clonotype occurred a few times. The genes are TRBV9 and TRBJ2-7; tentatively, D is TRBD1 or TRBD2 (6 bases each). V lost 7 bases and J lost 0, with 14 bases in between. Germline CDR1 and CDR2: SGDLS and YYNGEE. The CDR3 spans 14 residues. In nucleotides, the CDR3 is TGTGCCAGCGGGGGCGGGGTCAACTCCTACGAGCAGTACTTC. Translation gives CASGGGVNSYEQYF.

In this sample, this clonotype turned up a few times. The V and J genes are TRBV27 and TRBJ1-2; 9 nucleotides agree with TRBD1. The CDR3 length is 13 residues. Unmatched junction bases numbered 5, after V lost 5 bases and J lost 7 bases. CDR1 is MNHEY and CDR2 is SMNVEV in the germline V gene (reference sequence). The CDR3 reads CASSPGTGIGYTF. The DNA of the CDR3 is TGTGCCAGCAGTCCAGGGACAGGGATTGGCTACACCTTC.